Listed here are 2 T cell receptor beta chains from one sample, sequenced in a study of response to subunit inactivated influenza vaccine. TCRdb itself ran the RT-PCR reads through MiXCR, one entry per CDR3 protein. This sample has hundreds of thousands of distinct CDR3 sequences, with 15% to 18% found just once. The sequences come from PBMCs from blood, collected 11 to 12 days after vaccination. The receptor source for this set is a man between 50 and 59 years old who received an inactivated influenza vaccine.

Written as DNA, the CDR3 is TGTGCCAGCAGTTTAACAGGGGCCATTAATCAGCCCCAGCATTTT. Translation gives CASSLTGAINQPQHF. The genes are TRBV27 and TRBJ1-5; 7 nucleotides line up with TRBD1. Germline loops: CDR1 MNHEY, CDR2 SMNVEV (reference sequence). The V and J ends lost 2 bases and 4 bases, in that order; junction bases with no gene match: 5. The CDR3 is made up of 15 amino acids.

This sequence joins TRBV5-6 and TRBJ1-2; 7 positions match TRBD1. CDR3 length: 14 amino acids. V shed 1 base and J 3 bases; nucleotides not matched to a gene: 3. Germline values: CDR1 SGHDT, CDR2 YYEEEE. Here the CDR3 reads CASSLYTGDYGYTF. CDR3 coding DNA: TGTGCCAGCAGCTTGTATACAGGGGACTATGGCTACACCTTC.